Included here is one T cell receptor beta chain sequence, with context. Its matching antigen is unknown. These data come from a study of PD-1 blockade in classical Hodgkin lymphoma. Findings and limits, study-wide: Newly diagnosed patients had diversity similar to the baseline diversity of complete responders. Reported findings placed baseline TCR diversity lower in newly diagnosed patients (compared with healthy donors). Diversity in CD4+ TCRs, unlike that measured in CD8+ TCRs, had risen significantly by C4D1.

This table comes from immunoSEQ multiplex PCR, and its TCRdb copy is limited to in-frame clones, with some not included. The sample lists approximately 13,000 clones, approximately 91% occurring once. Noted time point: cycle 4 day 1 (C4D1), after less than seven weeks of nivolumab. There was relapse after autologous stem cell transplantation in every patient, and there was variation in brentuximab vedotin exposure. Magnetic negative selection was used to purify CD4+ T cells from thawed PBMCs. Trimming stripped 1 base from V and 1 base from J, with 7 bases between. CDR1 is SQVTM and CDR2 is ANQGSEA in the germline V gene. The CDR3 is 13 residues long.

The receptor was derived from a human donor with classical Hodgkin lymphoma. The sequences come from CD4+ T cells from blood, collected before the fourth cycle of nivolumab. The chain is built from TRBV29-1 and TRBJ1-1; D is possibly TRBD1 (6 bases). CDR3 coding DNA: TGCAGCGTTGAAGGGACAGCGAACACTGAAGCTTTCTTT. It is translated as CSVEGTANTEAFF.